This TCR beta chain was profiled in a study of shared clonotypes between healthy human individuals. Whole-study results and caveats: Generation probability values for non-shared clonotypes were lower than those for clonotypes shared by all four donors. Across a few donors, naive CD4 shared about 5%, naive CD8 around 4%, memory CD4 about 2.4%, memory CD8 about 0.38%.

Comment on this clone: Antigen specificity is unknown.

Assay execution took place at the deep level. Clones were read by immunoSEQ multiplex PCR, and TCRdb kept only the in-frame ones, dropping some. In the table there are approximately 2,200,000 clones, 85% to 95% of which are singletons. Naive-designated CD8 cells lacked CD45RO, were positively enriched for CCR7, and omitted terminally differentiated effector memory CD45RA+ cells. V lost 8 bases and J 4 bases, leaving 8 bases between the germline ends. Germline lookup yields CDR1 MNHEY and CDR2 SMNVEV (reference sequence). The CDR3 length is 11 residues. V and J are TRBV27 and TRBJ1-1; D not resolved. The TCR sequence derives from a man between 18 and 29 years old in good health. Some clones in this sample may be carry-over from other donors' samples. The sequenced material came from naive CD8+ T cells from PBMCs. CDR3 sequence reads: CASGDVTEAFF. Written as DNA, the CDR3 is TGTGCCAGCGGAGACGTCACTGAAGCTTTCTTT.